The next 14 T cell receptor beta chains were all read from a single sample in a study of CD8 T cells in ankylosing spondylitis. From the 5' RACE reads, TCRdb called clonotypes with MiXCR, one entry per CDR3 protein. The table includes around 280,000 distinct CDR3 sequences, around 20% detected once. The sample consisted of blood, either unsorted or a sorted T cell fraction (not recorded which). These receptors originate from a male donor with ankylosing spondylitis or in good health (not recorded which).

The chain links TRBV20-1 to TRBJ1-5; TRBD1 is a possible D gene (5 bases). Trimming shortened V by 7 bases and J by 0 bases, and 25 bases separated the two germline ends. Germline-derived CDR1 and CDR2 are DFQATT and SNEGSKA (reference sequence). The CDR3 spans 18 residues. The CDR3 loop reads CSVTHRDSQTYSNQPQHF. In DNA, the CDR3 is TGCAGTGTTACCCACCGCGACAGCCAGACTTATAGCAATCAGCCCCAGCATTTT.

This clonotype was seen more than once but under ten times. The chain joins TRBV12-3 or TRBV12-4 to TRBJ2-3, with TRBD2 identical over 7 bases. This CDR3 contains 16 residues. J gave up 0 bases and V 3 bases, and 6 bases lay outside the gene matches. CDR3 in amino acids: CASSFMLAVSTDTQYF. The CDR3 DNA is TGTGCCAGCAGTTTTATGCTAGCGGTTAGCACAGATACGCAGTATTTT.

This rearrangement joins TRBV12-3 or TRBV12-4 to TRBJ2-1; 10 nucleotides line up with TRBD1. This CDR3 comprises 15 residues. V lost 4 bases, J lost 8 bases, and 8 bases stayed unmatched. The CDR3 sequence is CASSSRTGGRDEQFF. For the CDR3, the DNA is TGTGCCAGCAGTTCCCGGACAGGGGGAAGGGATGAGCAGTTCTTC.

This clonotype was seen more than once but under ten times. The chain has TRBV12-3 or TRBV12-4 and TRBJ1-1; a possible D gene is TRBD1 (5 bases). This CDR3 contains 15 residues. V dropped 6 bases and J dropped 1 base, with 15 bases sitting between them. The CDR3 spells CASSLAGRKNTEAFF. The CDR3 DNA reads as TGTGCCAGCAGCTTGGCAGGGAGAAAGAACACTGAAGCTTTCTTT.

This clonotype was observed a few times. V and J are TRBV5-1 and TRBJ1-1; perhaps TRBD1 as D (6 bases). The CDR3 sequence is 14 residues long. Per germline, CDR1 SGHRS and CDR2 YFSETQ. V was shortened by 7 bases and J by 0 bases, with 13 bases between the two germline ends. The CDR3 loop is CASYSGALNTEAFF. DNA for the CDR3: TGCGCCAGCTACTCGGGGGCCCTGAACACTGAAGCTTTCTTT. The full variable domain, its missing parts supplied by reference TRBV5-1 and TRBJ1-1, is KAGVTQTPRYLIKTRGQQVTLSCSPISGHRSVSWYQQTPGQGLQFLFEYFSETQRNKGNFPGRFSGRQFSNSRSEMNVSTLELGDSALYLCASYSGALNTEAFFGQGTRLTVV.

The chain employs TRBV12-3 or TRBV12-4 and TRBJ2-2; D not resolved. Trimming pared 6 bases from V and 7 bases from J, leaving 12 bases between. The CDR3 is 13 amino acids. The CDR3 sequence: CASSSFENGELFF. The CDR3 DNA follows: TGTGCCAGCAGCTCCTTCGAGAACGGGGAGCTGTTTTTT.

The chain is built from TRBV5-1 and TRBJ2-1; tentatively, D is TRBD2 (5 bases). Trimming pared 1 base from V and 2 bases from J, leaving 10 bases between. The germline gives CDR1 SGHRS, CDR2 YFSETQ. This CDR3 contains 15 residues. CDR3 loop: CASSLPPGTYNEQFF. CDR3 sequence (DNA): TGCGCCAGCAGCTTGCCACCCGGGACCTACAATGAGCAGTTCTTC.

V gene TRBV20-1 combines with J gene TRBJ2-2; no clear D. This CDR3 is built from 14 residues. CDR1 is DFQATT, CDR2 SNEGSKA, per germline (reference sequence). Trimming left V 0 bases short and J 5 bases short, with 10 bases between. The CDR3 nucleotides read TGCAGTGCTAGAGATCTACAGAGGACCGGGGAGCTGTTTTTT. The encoded protein is CSARDLQRTGELFF.

This clonotype occurred many times. The V and J genes are TRBV20-1 and TRBJ2-3; TRBD2 matches at 11 bases. The germline gives CDR1 DFQATT, CDR2 SNEGSKA (reference sequence). V lost 2 bases, J lost 5 bases, and 3 bases stayed unmatched. CDR3 size: 14 residues. CDR3: CSARLAGGRDTQYF. The CDR3 nucleotides are TGCAGTGCTAGACTAGCGGGAGGCCGAGATACGCAGTATTTT.

This clonotype was observed a few times. This chain uses TRBV5-5 with TRBJ1-2; perhaps TRBD1 as D (5 bases). This CDR3 is 14 amino acids long. Trimming took 5 bases from V and 8 from J, leaving 19 bases between them. Germline assignment: CDR1 SGHKS and CDR2 YYEKEE (reference sequence). DNA of the CDR3: TGTGCCAGCAGTCCGGCCGGGACGTGGGGAGGCTACACCTTC. It codes for CASSPAGTWGGYTF.

This clonotype was picked up many times. V is TRBV29-1 and J is TRBJ2-2, with 7 bases identical to TRBD2. Per the germline V gene, CDR1 is SQVTM and CDR2 is ANQGSEA. CDR3 size: 15 residues. V lost 6 bases, J lost 2 bases, and 9 bases stayed unmatched. Here the CDR3 reads CSVGVLAVNTGELFF. The CDR3 bases are TGCAGCGTCGGGGTTCTAGCGGTAAACACCGGGGAGCTGTTTTTT.

The V and J genes are TRBV27 and TRBJ1-1; D uncertain. V lost 2 bases, J lost 0 bases, and 10 bases lay in between. Germline V CDR1 and CDR2: MNHEY, SMNVEV (reference sequence). This CDR3 spans 15 amino acids. CDR3 sequence: CASSLGVKMNTEAFF. DNA for the CDR3: TGTGCCAGCAGTTTAGGGGTTAAAATGAACACTGAAGCTTTCTTT.

This clonotype was detected only a few times. This sequence joins TRBV7-9 and TRBJ2-1; 7 positions match TRBD1. V gave up 5 bases and J gave up 5 bases; unmatched junction bases: 6. Germline-derived CDR1 and CDR2 are SEHNR and FQNEAQ (reference sequence). The CDR3 consists of 14 residues. CDR3 amino acids: CASSLWDRNNEQFF. The CDR3, as DNA: TGTGCCAGCAGCCTATGGGACAGAAACAATGAGCAGTTCTTC.

There are a few counts of this clonotype. V and J are TRBV12-3 or TRBV12-4 and TRBJ2-2; possibly TRBD1 for D (5 bases). CDR3 length equals 14 residues. V gave up 5 bases and J gave up 0 bases, with 7 bases separating them. CDR3 in amino acids: CASSDRSNTGELFF. The CDR3, as DNA: TGTGCCAGCAGTGACAGATCGAACACCGGGGAGCTGTTTTTT.